Below, one TCR beta chain is given with its context. The data derive from a study of blood T cell repertoires in COVID-19. Overall study context: Researchers got acute and convalescent COVID-19 samples from the United States, Italy and Spain.

Trimming pared 7 bases from V and 8 bases from J, leaving 14 bases between. CDR1 and CDR2 (germline): WNHNN, SYGVQD (reference sequence). This CDR3 has 13 residues. The authors' processing: Using reference gene primer amplification, nucleated cell counts were estimated. TCRdb keeps only in-frame clones here, not all; method: immunoSEQ multiplex PCR. Clone size and V and J calls were adopted from that table, with D and trimming inferred from the DNA. The top ten clones hold 3.5% to 5% of a sample with about 140,000 clones, less than 80% of them seen once. This chain uses TRBV10-1 with TRBJ1-4, with D hard to call. The sequence was obtained from a woman older than 75 with active or convalescent COVID-19. The sequenced sample was peripheral blood. In DNA form, the CDR3 reads TGCGCCAGCATTAACCCGGTAATCGAAAAACTGTTTTTT. It is translated as CASINPVIEKLFF.